These 2 T cell receptor beta chains came from one sample sequenced in a study of OX40 agonist ivuxolimab in advanced cancers. Profiling relied on immunoSEQ multiplex PCR, and the TCRdb table lists in-frame clones only, not all of them. In the table there are 55,000 to 80,000 clones, around 81% of which are singletons. The sample consisted of CD4+ or CD8+ T cells sorted from blood, taken in a trial of the OX40 agonist ivuxolimab. Receptors originate from an adult with an advanced solid tumor such as melanoma, head and neck, liver or kidney cancer.

This chain joins TRBV7-9 and TRBJ1-6; D unresolved. The CDR3 loop spans 14 amino acids. Germline loops: CDR1 SEHNR, CDR2 FQNEAQ (reference sequence). V dropped 6 bases and J dropped 0 bases, with 6 bases sitting between them. The CDR3 DNA reads as TGTGCCAGCAGTCTGAGCTCCTATAATTCACCCCTCCACTTT. Translated: CASSLSSYNSPLHF.

V gene TRBV19 combines with J gene TRBJ2-3; TRBD1 might be the D (5 bases). The V gene's germline CDR1 is LNHDA and CDR2 SQIVND (reference sequence). The CDR3 length is 14 residues. Trimming took 1 base from V and 3 from J, leaving 8 bases between them. The CDR3 DNA is TGTGCCAGTAGTATAGCGGCAGGGACAGATACGCAGTATTTT. Encoded protein: CASSIAAGTDTQYF.